Detailed here is one TCR beta chain. This specimen comes from a study of blood T cell repertoires in COVID-19. CDR3 length: 15 amino acids. V gave up 4 bases and J gave up 6 bases; unmatched junction bases: 10. The germline V gene has CDR1 SGHNT and CDR2 YYREEE (reference sequence). The data were produced by immunoSEQ multiplex PCR, yet TCRdb's version contains in-frame clones alone and is incomplete. The sample includes 300,000 to 350,000 clones, around nine tenths of them seen just once. Sequencing was performed on peripheral blood. This TCR came from a woman in her seventies with COVID-19, enrolled during active disease. This chain links TRBV5-4 with TRBJ2-1; 7 bases are a match to TRBD1. This CDR3 reads CASSPGGTLANEQFF. In nucleotides, the CDR3 is TGTGCCAGCAGCCCAGGGGGTACTTTGGCCAATGAGCAGTTCTTC.